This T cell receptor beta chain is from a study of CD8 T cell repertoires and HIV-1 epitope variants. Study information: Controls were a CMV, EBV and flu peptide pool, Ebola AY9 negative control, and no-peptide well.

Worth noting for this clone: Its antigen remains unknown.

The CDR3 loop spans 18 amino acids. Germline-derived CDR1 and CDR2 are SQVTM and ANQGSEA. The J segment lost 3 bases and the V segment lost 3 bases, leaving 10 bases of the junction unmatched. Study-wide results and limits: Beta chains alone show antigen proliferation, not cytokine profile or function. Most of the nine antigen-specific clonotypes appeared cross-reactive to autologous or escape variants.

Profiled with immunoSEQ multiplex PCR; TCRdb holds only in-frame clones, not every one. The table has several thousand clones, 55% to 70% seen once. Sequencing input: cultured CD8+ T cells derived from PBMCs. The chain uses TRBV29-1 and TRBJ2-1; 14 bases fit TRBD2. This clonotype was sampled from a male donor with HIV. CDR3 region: CSVEFLWGLAGDYNEQFF. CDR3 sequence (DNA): TGCAGCGTTGAGTTTTTGTGGGGACTAGCGGGGGACTACAATGAGCAGTTCTTC.